The 15 T cell receptor beta chains below were found in one sample sequenced in a study of cytomegalovirus exposure and HLA in healthy donors. Amplification used 60 Vbeta primers and 13 Jbeta primers. TCRdb keeps only in-frame clones here, not all; method: immunoSEQ multiplex PCR. This listing includes 150,000 or so clones. Sequencing input: PBMCs. The source is a woman in her fifties or sixties in good health and CMV-seronegative.

J is TRBJ1-6 and V is TRBV15; TRBD1 matches at 7 bases. This CDR3 is 15 amino acids long. Losses at the gene ends were 0 bases for V and 8 bases for J; bases not matched to a gene: 4. Germline CDR1 reads LNHNV; CDR2 reads YYDKDF (reference sequence). CDR3 sequence (DNA): TGTGCCACCAGCAGAGAGCGGGACAGCTATTCACCCCTCCACTTT. It specifies CATSRERDSYSPLHF.

V gene TRBV13 combines with J gene TRBJ2-5, with D possibly TRBD2 on 5 matching bases. There are 13 residues in the CDR3. Germline V gene lookup returns CDR1 PRHDT and CDR2 FYEKMQ (reference sequence). Trimming stripped 3 bases from V and 5 bases from J, with 10 bases between. CDR3: CASSLGARETQYF. DNA of the CDR3: TGTGCCAGCAGCTTGGGAGCGAGGGAGACCCAGTACTTC.

The chain couples TRBV10-3 to TRBJ2-2; 8 bases line up with TRBD2. CDR1 is ENHRY and CDR2 is SYGVKD in the germline V gene. Losses at the gene ends were 2 bases for V and 4 bases for J; bases not matched to a gene: 6. This CDR3 has 16 residues. The DNA of the CDR3 is TGTGCCATCAGTGAGAGTAGCGGGATTGGCACCGGGGAGCTGTTTTTT. Its protein is CAISESSGIGTGELFF.

The V call is TRBV4-2, the J call TRBJ2-3, with TRBD2 matching over 9 bases. Per germline, CDR1 LGHNA and CDR2 YNFKEQ. The CDR3 is 16 residues long. The J segment lost 4 bases and the V segment lost 1 base, leaving 6 bases of the junction unmatched. The CDR3, as DNA: TGTGCCAGCAGCCAAGGGGGCGGGGGGGCCGCAGATACGCAGTATTTT. It specifies CASSQGGGGAADTQYF.

The chain couples TRBV5-1 to TRBJ1-2, with TRBD1 matching over 8 bases. J was trimmed by 1 base and V by 1 base; bases with no gene match: 15. Germline CDR1 is SGHRS and CDR2 is YFSETQ. The length of the CDR3 is 19 residues. CDR3 bases: TGCGCCAGCAGCTTGAGTGGGACAGGAGGACGTAAAGTTAACTATGGCTACACCTTC. Amino acids: CASSLSGTGGRKVNYGYTF.

J is TRBJ2-7 and V is TRBV27; 9 positions agree with TRBD2. The CDR3 length is 15 residues. CDR1 is MNHEY and CDR2 is SMNVEV in the germline V gene (reference sequence). After removal of 10 bases from V and 5 bases from J, the junction contained 15 bases not matched to a gene. The chain's CDR3 is CATRGGGRAGHEQYF. The CDR3 DNA reads TGTGCCACCAGGGGAGGCGGGAGGGCCGGGCACGAGCAGTACTTC.

This chain uses TRBV9 with TRBJ2-7, with TRBD1 matching 7 bases. Looked up from germline, CDR1 is SGDLS and CDR2 is YYNGEE. The CDR3 extends over 13 amino acids. V dropped 4 bases and J dropped 3; count of bases not matched to a gene: 4. CDR3 residues: CASSPPGGYEQYF. As DNA, the CDR3 is TGTGCCAGCAGCCCCCCAGGGGGCTACGAGCAGTACTTC.

The chain couples TRBV4-2 to TRBJ2-3, with 14 positions matching TRBD2. The CDR3 extends over 18 amino acids. Germline lookup yields CDR1 LGHNA and CDR2 YNFKEQ. After removal of 4 bases from V and 6 bases from J, the junction contained 12 bases not matched to a gene. The CDR3 loop is CASSRGTSGGSYPDTQYF. In DNA form, the CDR3 reads TGTGCCAGCAGCCGCGGGACTAGCGGGGGATCCTACCCCGATACGCAGTATTTT.

The rearrangement uses TRBV7-9 and TRBJ1-6, with 8 nucleotides matching TRBD1. The CDR3 consists of 12 residues. CDR1 and CDR2 (germline): SEHNR, FQNEAQ (reference sequence). V lost 5 bases to trimming and J lost 14 bases; unmatched junction nucleotides: 5. The CDR3 DNA follows: TGTGCCAGCAGCGTGGACAGGGCGGCCCTCCACTTT. Protein: CASSVDRAALHF. Supplemented by reference TRBV7-9 and TRBJ1-6, the full variable domain reads DTGVSQNPRHKITKRGQNVTFRCDPISEHNRLYWYRQTLGQGPEFLTYFQNEAQLEKSRLLSDRFSAERPKGSFSTLEIQRTEQGDSAMYLCASSVDRAALHFGNGTRLTVT.

The V and J genes are TRBV30 and TRBJ2-1; D is undetermined. V was clipped by 2 bases and J by 5 bases, with 4 bases between them. The germline gives CDR1 GTSNPN, CDR2 SVGIG (reference sequence). This CDR3 comprises 11 residues. The CDR3 here is CAWSPDNEQFF. Written as DNA, the CDR3 is TGTGCCTGGAGTCCTGACAATGAGCAGTTCTTC.

The chain couples TRBV7-9 to TRBJ1-3; the D is unclear. In germline, CDR1 is SEHNR, CDR2 FQNEAQ (reference sequence). The CDR3 covers 13 residues. The ends were cut back, 4 bases at V and 4 bases at J, with 8 bases in the middle. As DNA, the CDR3 is TGTGCCAGCAGCTCCGACTTGGGAAACACCATATATTTT. Translated, it gives CASSSDLGNTIYF.

The chain joins TRBV15 to TRBJ1-1; D is ambiguous. Trimming shortened V by 3 bases and J by 3 bases, and 11 bases separated the two germline ends. The CDR3 length is 14 residues. CDR1 and CDR2 from the germline V gene are LNHNV and YYDKDF (reference sequence). The CDR3 here is CATSRPGGDTEAFF. The CDR3 region has the DNA TGTGCCACCAGCAGGCCGGGTGGCGACACTGAAGCTTTCTTT.

V is TRBV27 and J is TRBJ2-7; D is possibly TRBD2 (6 bases). Trimming removed 8 bases at V and 2 bases at J, with 31 bases between. CDR1 and CDR2 (germline): MNHEY, SMNVEV (reference sequence). This CDR3 spans 19 amino acids. The CDR3, as DNA: TGTGCCAGCCCCCTTCAGAGTTCTCGTGGGGGGACCAAAACCTACGAGCAGTACTTC. As protein: CASPLQSSRGGTKTYEQYF.

J is TRBJ1-2 and V is TRBV15; D perhaps matches TRBD1 (5 bases). Deletions cut 3 bases from V and 3 bases from J, with 11 bases between. In germline, CDR1 is LNHNV, CDR2 YYDKDF (reference sequence). The CDR3 has 14 amino acids. CDR3 protein: CATSRGRADYGYTF. CDR3 nucleotide sequence: TGTGCCACCAGCAGGGGCAGGGCGGACTATGGCTACACCTTC.

V gene TRBV28 combines with J gene TRBJ1-5; no clear D gene. The CDR3 runs 12 residues. From germline, CDR1 is MDHEN and CDR2 SYDVKM. Trimming pared 11 bases from V and 6 bases from J, leaving 14 bases between. The CDR3 loop reads CAFGSPSQPQHF. Written as DNA, the CDR3 is TGTGCCTTCGGTTCGCCAAGTCAGCCCCAGCATTTT.